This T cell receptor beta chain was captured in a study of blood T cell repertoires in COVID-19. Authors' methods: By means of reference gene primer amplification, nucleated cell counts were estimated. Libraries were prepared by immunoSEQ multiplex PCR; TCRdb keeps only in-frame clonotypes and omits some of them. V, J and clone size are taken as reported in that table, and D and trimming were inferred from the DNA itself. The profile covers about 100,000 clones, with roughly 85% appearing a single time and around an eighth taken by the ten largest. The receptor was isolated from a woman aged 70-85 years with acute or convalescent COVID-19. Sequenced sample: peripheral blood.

The CDR3 region has the DNA TGTGCCAGCAGCCCTTTAGCGGGGGGCTTTGAGCAGTTCTTC. Its protein is CASSPLAGGFEQFF. The chain carries TRBV7-2 and TRBJ2-1; 10 bases line up with TRBD2. Germline assignment: CDR1 SGHTA and CDR2 FQGNSA. The CDR3 is made up of 14 amino acids. Trimming cost V 5 bases and J 9 bases; bases outside gene matches: 7.